What follows describes a single TCR beta chain. The record originates from a study of blood T cell repertoires in COVID-19. Study-wide context: From the United States, Italy and Spain came samples of acute and convalescent COVID-19. PBMCs, B-cell-depleted T cells, or T cells were the source of the cDNA or gDNA that made up the material.

The germline V gene encodes CDR1 MGHRA and CDR2 YSYEKL. V was trimmed by 3 bases and J by 0 bases, leaving 9 bases between them. CDR3 length equals 15 residues. Original handling: The assay estimated nucleated cells by amplifying reference gene primers. This table comes from immunoSEQ multiplex PCR, and its TCRdb copy is limited to in-frame clones, with some not included. That table furnishes V, J and clone size, whereas the DNA furnished D and trimming. The table shows tens of thousands of clones, with under 90% occurring only once. The chain uses TRBV4-1 and TRBJ1-3; D may be TRBD1 (5 bases). The clonotype originates from a man in his fifties or sixties with active COVID-19. The sample consisted of peripheral blood. In DNA form, the CDR3 reads TGCGCCAGCAGCCAGACAGTATTCTCTGGAAACACCATATATTTT. Protein: CASSQTVFSGNTIYF.